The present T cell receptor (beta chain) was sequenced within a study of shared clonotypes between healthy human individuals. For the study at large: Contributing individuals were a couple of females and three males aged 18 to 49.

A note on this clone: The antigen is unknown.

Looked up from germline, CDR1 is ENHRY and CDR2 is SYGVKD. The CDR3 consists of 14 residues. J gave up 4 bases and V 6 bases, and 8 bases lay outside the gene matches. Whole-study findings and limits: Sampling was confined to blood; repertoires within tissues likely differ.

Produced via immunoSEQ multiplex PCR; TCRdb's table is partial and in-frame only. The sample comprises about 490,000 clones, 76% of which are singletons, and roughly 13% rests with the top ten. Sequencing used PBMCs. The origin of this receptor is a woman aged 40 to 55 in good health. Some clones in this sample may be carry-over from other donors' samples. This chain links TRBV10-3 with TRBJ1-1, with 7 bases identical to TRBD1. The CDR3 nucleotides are TGTGCCATCAGCATCACAGGGGTCGGCACTGAAGCTTTCTTT. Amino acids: CAISITGVGTEAFF.